Following are 6 T cell receptor beta chains from one sample sequenced in a study of a mutant IDH1 vaccine in newly diagnosed glioma. Antigen specificity for these receptors is unknown. Time point noted: week 23, last vaccination. Mutant IDH1 20-mer peptide, at 300 ug, made up each vaccine dose, with topical imiquimod. This table comes from immunoSEQ multiplex PCR, and its TCRdb copy is limited to in-frame clones, with some not included. The sample lists approximately 50,000 clones, about nine tenths seen once, with around 1.5% in the top ten. Sequencing was performed on PBMCs, taken from a glioma patient whose treatment included an IDH1 peptide vaccine. The receptor source for this set is a man aged 35 to 55 with glioma.

The gene calls are TRBV18 and TRBJ2-1; tentative D call: TRBD2 (6 bases). V dropped 0 bases and J dropped 2 bases, with 8 bases sitting between them. Germline CDR1 reads KGHSH; CDR2 reads LQKENI. The CDR3 is 15 amino acids. This chain's CDR3 is CASSPPGTPYNEQFF. The DNA of the CDR3 is TGTGCCAGCTCACCACCGGGGACTCCCTACAATGAGCAGTTCTTC.

DNA of the CDR3: TGTGCCAGCAACCTACAGGGGAGGAATGAAAAACTGTTTTTT. Its protein product is CASNLQGRNEKLFF. The chain uses TRBV6-1 and TRBJ1-4, with TRBD1 matching over 7 bases. J gave up 5 bases and V 7 bases, and 7 bases lay outside the gene matches. Germline CDR1 is MNHNS and CDR2 is SASEGT. The CDR3 runs 14 residues.

The sample holds one count of this clone. The chain combines TRBV6-5 with TRBJ2-5, with D perhaps matching TRBD1 (5 bases). The CDR3 totals 13 residues. Trimming cost V 6 bases and J 4 bases, with 12 bases left between them. The V gene's germline CDR1 is MNHEY and CDR2 SVGAGI. The CDR3 region has the DNA TGTGCCAGCAGCACCACAGACAGAGAGACCCAGTACTTC. This gives the protein CASSTTDRETQYF.

The chain links TRBV28 to TRBJ2-2; TRBD2 matches 9 bases. Unmatched junction bases numbered 7, after V lost 9 bases and J lost 5 bases. CDR1 and CDR2 (germline): MDHEN, SYDVKM. The CDR3 covers 14 residues. CDR3 sequence: CASRGLARTGELFF. Here the CDR3 DNA reads TGTGCCAGTCGGGGACTAGCTCGGACCGGGGAGCTGTTTTTT.

The V call is TRBV7-2, the J call TRBJ1-1; the match to TRBD1 covers 7 bases. Germline CDR1 reads SGHTA; CDR2 reads FQGNSA. After removal of 5 bases from V and 5 bases from J, the junction contained 5 bases not matched to a gene. The CDR3 loop spans 13 amino acids. CDR3 sequence: CASSRQGGTEAFF. Written as DNA, the CDR3 is TGTGCCAGCAGCCGACAGGGTGGAACTGAAGCTTTCTTT.

The chain joins TRBV29-1 to TRBJ2-7; 8 bases fit TRBD1. Germline V gene lookup returns CDR1 SQVTM and CDR2 ANQGSEA. The length of the CDR3 is 13 residues. J lost 2 bases, V lost 7 bases, and 7 bases had no gene match. In nucleotides, the CDR3 is TGCAGCGCCGGACAGGGTGCGGCCTACGAGCAGTACTTC. Encoded protein: CSAGQGAAYEQYF.